Here is one TCR beta chain with its context. This record belongs to a study of OX40 agonist ivuxolimab in advanced cancers. Turning to the study itself: Ivuxolimab was delivered to patients intravenously every 2 weeks at doses spanning 0.01 to 10 mg/kg. Enrolled patients in dose escalation had cancers that were hepatocellular carcinoma, melanoma, renal cell or head and neck cancer.

Libraries were prepared by immunoSEQ multiplex PCR; TCRdb keeps only in-frame clonotypes and omits some of them. The sample gives approximately 58,000 clones, around four fifths of which show up once; more than 0.65% is in the top ten. V shed 0 bases, J shed 1 base, and the junction held 2 bases outside the gene matches. Germline loops: CDR1 SGHTA, CDR2 FQGNSA. There are 15 residues in the CDR3. The chain carries TRBV7-2 and TRBJ1-1; TRBD1 matches at 7 bases. Here the sequenced sample was CD4+ or CD8+ T cells sorted from blood, taken in a trial of the OX40 agonist ivuxolimab. The receptor was isolated from an adult with an advanced solid tumor such as melanoma, head and neck, liver or kidney cancer. The CDR3 coding sequence is TGTGCCAGCAGCTTAGCCGGGACAGCGAACACTGAAGCTTTCTTT. Its protein product is CASSLAGTANTEAFF. Filled out from reference TRBV7-2 and TRBJ1-1, the complete variable domain reads GAGVSQSPSNKVTEKGKDVELRCDPISGHTALYWYRQSLGQGLEFLIYFQGNSAPDKSGLPSDRFSAERTGGSVSTLTIQRTQQEDSAVYLCASSLAGTANTEAFFGQGTRLTVV.